This T cell receptor (beta chain) was sequenced during a study of cytomegalovirus exposure and HLA in healthy donors listed by TCRdb under 2017. The study in broad terms: The roughly 670 repertoires of the first cohort and the 120 validation repertoires were produced on the same platform, according to a later analysis. Besides the first cohort of more than 650 subjects, a separate validation cohort made up of over 100 different subjects was used. The study was designed to test whether signatures of past pathogen exposure could be identified by cataloging public T cell receptors. High-throughput TCR immunosequencing, statistical association of individual TCRs with disease status, and machine learning were combined to predict cytomegalovirus infection status. Results the study describes overall, beyond this receptor: The classifier was reported to diagnose cytomegalovirus status with high specificity and sensitivity in both the original cohort and the validation cohort. A later analysis found that TCRs clustered in the first cohort also tended to co-occur in the 130 or so validation repertoires, with 94% of cluster scores above 0. While some public TCRs were present in many individuals, most TCR sequences turned up only very rarely across donors. The study listed 150 to 200 TCR beta chains as associated with cytomegalovirus. The validation cohort had no HLA typing available for a later analysis, so co-occurrence within that cohort was assessed over all 130 or so repertoires. In vitro tests confirmed that a few of the cytomegalovirus-associated TCR beta chains recognize cytomegalovirus antigens. The authors suggested that the approach could potentially be extended to other disease states and immunological phenotypes.

Between the V and J ends, shortened by 0 bases and 4 bases respectively, the junction contains 10 bases. The germline V gene specifies MNHEY as CDR1 and SVGAGI as CDR2. The CDR3 goes from the cysteine to the phenylalanine over 15 residues. Only the CDR3 portion is preserved as DNA: 45 bases, with reading frame beginning at the first base. Of note for this clone: The specificity of this receptor is unknown. Base qualities are not recorded, but no much larger clone differs from it by a single base.

Libraries were built with the immunoSEQ multiplex PCR assay. The paper's processing steps were these. A statistical classification framework was developed to diagnose cytomegalovirus status using the catalog of TCR beta chain sequences. Imported from immuneACCESS, the table was reduced by TCRdb to in-frame sequences with V and J called. These copies leave out some clones; in studies compared against another copy, an unresolved V gene accounts for under half, and the cause of the remainder is not known. For V, J and clone size, that table is used; D and trimming come from the DNA. This sample comprises around 250,000 clones, roughly 91% of them detected only once. The ten most abundant clones make up just over 3% of the sample. Donors formed part of the validation cohort, which comprised 120 subjects and was distinct from the first cohort of fewer than 750 subjects.

Rearrangement joined TRBV6-5 to TRBJ1-3, and perhaps TRBD1 as D gene, on 5 matching bases. The receptor's source is a woman aged 25 to 45 in good health and CMV-seronegative. Sample: PBMCs. Here is the DNA: TGTGCCAGCAGTTACTCGGGGCAGGGAGGAAACACCATATATTTT. Its protein reads: CASSYSGQGGNTIYF.